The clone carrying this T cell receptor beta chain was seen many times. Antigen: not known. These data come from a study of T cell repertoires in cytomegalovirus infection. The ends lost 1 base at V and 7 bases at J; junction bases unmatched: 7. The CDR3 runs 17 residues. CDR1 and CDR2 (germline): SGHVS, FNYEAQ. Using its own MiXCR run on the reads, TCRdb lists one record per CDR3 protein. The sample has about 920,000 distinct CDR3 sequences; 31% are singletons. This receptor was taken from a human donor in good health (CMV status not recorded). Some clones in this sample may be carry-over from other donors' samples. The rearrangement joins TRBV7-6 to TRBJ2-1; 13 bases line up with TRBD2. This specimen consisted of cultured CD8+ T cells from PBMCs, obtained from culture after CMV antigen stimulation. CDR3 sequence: CASSLVALAGGPNEQFF. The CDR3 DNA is TGTGCCAGCAGCTTAGTAGCACTAGCGGGGGGGCCGAATGAGCAGTTCTTC.